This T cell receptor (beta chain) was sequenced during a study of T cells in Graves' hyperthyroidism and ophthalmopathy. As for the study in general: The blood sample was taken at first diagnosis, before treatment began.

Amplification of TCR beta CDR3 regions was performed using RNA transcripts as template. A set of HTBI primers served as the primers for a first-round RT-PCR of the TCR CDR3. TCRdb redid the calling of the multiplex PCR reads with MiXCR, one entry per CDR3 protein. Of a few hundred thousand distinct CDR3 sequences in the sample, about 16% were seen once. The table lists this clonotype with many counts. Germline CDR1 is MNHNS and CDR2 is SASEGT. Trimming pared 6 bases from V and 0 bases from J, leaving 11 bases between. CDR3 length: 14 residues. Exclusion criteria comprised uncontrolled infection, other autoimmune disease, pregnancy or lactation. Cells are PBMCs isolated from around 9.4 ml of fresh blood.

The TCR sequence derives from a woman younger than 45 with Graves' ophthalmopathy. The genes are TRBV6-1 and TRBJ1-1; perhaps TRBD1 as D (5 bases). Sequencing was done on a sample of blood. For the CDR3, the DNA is TGTGCCAGCAGGCTGGGACGGTTGAACACTGAAGCTTTCTTT. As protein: CASRLGRLNTEAFF.